Each of the 3 T cell receptor beta chains below was sequenced from the same sample in a study of T cell repertoires in ileal Crohn's disease. Only in-frame clones appear in the TCRdb table, and some are missing; sequencing was by immunoSEQ multiplex PCR. This sample has 3,000 to 3,500 clones, with 78% found just once. Before sorting, lamina propria lymphocytes were separated from surgical specimens by density gradient. The specimen sequenced was CD4+ T cells sorted from the ileum. The receptors were gathered from an adult with Crohn's disease.

The gene calls are TRBV2 and TRBJ2-3; a possible D gene is TRBD2 (5 bases). CDR1 and CDR2 (germline): SNHLY, FYNNEI. V gave up 5 bases and J gave up 5 bases, with 20 bases separating them. This CDR3 has 16 amino acids. The CDR3 is CASSFQTGGSGDTQYF. CDR3 sequence (DNA): TGTGCCAGCAGTTTCCAGACCGGAGGATCTGGAGATACGCAGTATTTT.

This clone was seen a single time. The chain has TRBV19 and TRBJ2-2; D unclear. The CDR3 loop spans 16 amino acids. The V and J ends lost 5 bases and 0 bases respectively, with 13 bases between them. Germline lookup yields CDR1 LNHDA and CDR2 SQIVND (reference sequence). Here the CDR3 reads CASSPQTRTNTGELFF. CDR3 DNA sequence: TGTGCCAGTAGTCCACAGACACGAACGAACACCGGGGAGCTGTTTTTT.

The CDR3 loop is CASSTRDRGQNSPLHF. The CDR3 nucleotides read TGTGCCAGCAGCACCCGGGACAGGGGGCAAAATTCACCCCTCCACTTT. The chain uses TRBV5-4 and TRBJ1-6, with TRBD1 matching 12 bases. The CDR3 is 16 residues long. Germline V gene sequence: CDR1 SGHNT, CDR2 YYREEE (reference sequence). V shed 4 bases, J shed 7 bases, and the junction held 6 bases outside the gene matches.